This TCR beta chain emerged from a study of T cell changes during pregnancy in multiple sclerosis. Generated by immunoSEQ multiplex PCR, the TCRdb table keeps only in-frame clones and is missing some. The sample has tens of thousands of clones, around nine tenths seen once. The source material was CD4+ T cells from peripheral blood mononuclear cells, sampled in the third trimester of pregnancy. The clonotype comes from a female donor in good health, enrolled as a control in a pregnancy study.

DNA of the CDR3: TGTGCCATCAGTGAGTCGATAGCGGTGTCGAACTCTGGAAACACCATATATTTT. Protein product: CAISESIAVSNSGNTIYF. The chain combines TRBV10-3 with TRBJ1-3; no clear D gene. V was cut by 0 bases and J by 0 bases, with 15 bases left in between. Germline CDR1 is ENHRY and CDR2 is SYGVKD. The CDR3 spans 18 residues.